This TCR beta chain was found in a study of early T cells in non-severe SARS-CoV-2 infection. Unique molecular identifiers were affixed to single, distinct cDNA molecules. TCRdb passed the 5' RACE reads through MiXCR, listing each CDR3 protein once. The table shows about 80,000 distinct CDR3 sequences, with about 12% occurring only once. This CDR3 spans 17 amino acids. Germline assignment: CDR1 LNHNV and CDR2 YYDKDF (reference sequence). The ends were cut back, 6 bases at V and 1 base at J, with 19 bases in the middle. This clonotype occurred many times. The gene calls are TRBV15 and TRBJ2-1; maybe TRBD1 (8 bases). The TCR sequence derives from an adult who was a healthcare worker with PCR-confirmed SARS-CoV-2 infection or an uninfected control (not recorded which). What was sequenced was whole blood. The CDR3 protein is CATRDREGAGSYNEQFF. CDR3 sequence (DNA): TGTGCCACCAGGGACAGGGAGGGAGCGGGGTCCTACAATGAGCAGTTCTTC.